This T cell receptor beta chain stems from a study of blood T cell repertoires in COVID-19. Germline-derived CDR1 and CDR2 are LNHNV and YYDKDF (reference sequence). The V gene end was trimmed by 7 bases and the J gene end by 5 bases; junction bases not matched to a gene: 5. This CDR3 is built from 14 residues. Sequencing was performed with immunoSEQ multiplex PCR; in TCRdb, only in-frame clones are kept and a portion is missing. The sample includes some 62,000 clones, 86% seen only once; the top ten take 1.3%. This chain uses TRBV15 with TRBJ2-2; the match to TRBD1 covers 9 bases. The material sequenced was peripheral blood. This clonotype originated in a woman aged 80 or over with acute or convalescent COVID-19. The chain's CDR3 is CATTGDRATGELFF. CDR3 nucleotides: TGTGCCACCACCGGGGACAGGGCAACCGGGGAGCTGTTTTTT.